The 22 T cell receptor beta chains reported below all come from one sample, sequenced in a study of vaccination effects on CD4 cells after COVID-19 (dated by TCRdb to the early 2020s). The library was produced with the immunoSEQ multiplex PCR assay. TCRdb provides this immuneACCESS table in a form limited to in-frame rearrangements. Some clones are lacking; in checked studies, under half of them reflect an unresolved V gene, and why the rest are absent is not known. This sample is represented by approximately 24,000 clones; roughly 79% of them were singletons. In total, the top ten clones hold around 5.1% of the sample. Their antigens remain unidentified. The ViraFEST assay stimulated PBMC with viral peptide pools and then used TCR sequencing to identify antigen-specific CD4+ T cell clonotypes by expansion. After about 9 days of culture, CD4+ T cells were isolated with the EasySep CD4+ T cell isolation kit. Each participant got two doses of an mRNA SARS-CoV-2 vaccine, either BNT162b2 or mRNA-1273.

The sample in question was CD4+ T cells from PBMCs cultured with SARS-CoV-2 spike peptides, obtained after COVID-19 vaccination. This specimen's cell subset or site label, interpreted: SARS-CoV-2 spike overlapping peptide pool stimulation. All receptors come from a human donor who received a COVID-19 vaccine. Some clones in this sample may be carry-over from other donors' samples.

CDR3 in DNA: TGTGCCAGCAGTGAACTCCCCGGGAGCTCTGGAAACACCATATATTTT. Translating gives CASSELPGSSGNTIYF. V gene TRBV2 combines with J gene TRBJ1-3; D uncertain. CDR1 is SNHLY, CDR2 FYNNEI, per germline. The CDR3 is 16 amino acids. V lost 2 bases and J 0 bases, leaving 11 bases between the germline ends.

This clone was seen a single time. This sequence joins TRBV5-3 and TRBJ2-6; the D call may be TRBD1 or TRBD2 (5 bases each). TRBV5-3 is assigned to the ORF class and has an uncertain function. This CDR3 contains 18 residues. With 2 bases removed from V and 0 bases from J, the gap between germline ends came to 15 bases. The CDR3 sequence is CARSFRRHGGSGANVLTF. For the CDR3, the DNA is TGTGCCAGAAGCTTTAGGAGACATGGGGGCTCTGGGGCCAACGTCCTGACTTTC.

The chain uses TRBV6-2 or TRBV6-3 and TRBJ1-2, with TRBD1 identical over 7 bases. CDR1 and CDR2 (germline): MNHEY, SVGEGT. The CDR3 length is 16 residues. V trimming: 0 bases; J trimming: 4 bases; junction bases outside the gene matches: 8. Here the CDR3 reads CASSYSGQPLLYGYTF. The DNA of the CDR3 is TGTGCCAGCAGTTACTCGGGACAGCCACTTCTCTATGGCTACACCTTC.

The chain recombines TRBV5-1 with TRBJ2-7, with D perhaps TRBD1 (6 bases). The CDR3 extends over 16 amino acids. The V and J ends lost 3 bases and 6 bases respectively, with 22 bases between them. From germline, CDR1 is SGHRS and CDR2 YFSETQ. The CDR3 loop is CASSYTYLGAGGEQYV. CDR3 DNA: TGCGCCAGCAGCTACACTTATCTGGGGGCGGGCGGCGAGCAGTACGTC.

This clone was counted once. The chain joins TRBV18 to TRBJ2-1; 13 bases map to TRBD2. V gave up 6 bases and J gave up 7 bases; unmatched junction bases: 6. Germline V gene lookup returns CDR1 KGHSH and CDR2 LQKENI. CDR3 length equals 15 residues. CDR3 nucleotide sequence: TGTGCCAGCTCCCTGACTAGCGGGGGGAGAAATGAGCAGTTCTTC. This codes for CASSLTSGGRNEQFF.

This chain joins TRBV10-3 and TRBJ2-2, with 9 positions matching TRBD2. V lost 2 bases and J lost 7; bases outside the gene matches: 11. This CDR3 contains 17 residues. CDR1 is ENHRY and CDR2 is SYGVKD in the germline V gene. The CDR3 region is CAISEAGTSRKIGELFF. Written as DNA, the CDR3 is TGTGCCATCAGTGAGGCCGGGACTAGCCGTAAGATCGGGGAGCTGTTTTTT.

In its sample, this clone was seen a few times. The rearrangement uses TRBV12-3 or TRBV12-4 and TRBJ1-2; tentative D call: TRBD1 (5 bases). There are 13 residues in the CDR3. Trimming cost V 0 bases and J 4 bases, with 6 bases left between them. CDR3: CASSLARAYGYTF. CDR3 sequence (DNA): TGTGCCAGCAGTTTAGCCAGGGCCTATGGCTACACCTTC.

This clone appeared a few times. The chain has TRBV24-1 and TRBJ2-2; perhaps TRBD2 as D (7 bases). Between the trimmed V and J ends, which lost 7 bases and 7 bases, there was a span of 15 bases. Germline loops: CDR1 KGHDR, CDR2 SFDVKD. This CDR3 comprises 14 residues. This CDR3 is CATRHGGASGELFF. The CDR3 nucleotides read TGTGCCACCAGGCATGGGGGGGCCAGCGGGGAGCTGTTTTTT.

The chain couples TRBV7-2 to TRBJ2-1; TRBD1 matches 9 bases. The CDR3 totals 14 residues. Germline CDR1 SGHTA, CDR2 FQGNSA. After removal of 7 bases from V and 8 bases from J, the junction contained 9 bases not matched to a gene. The CDR3 loop reads CASTRDRDSYEQFF. CDR3 in DNA: TGTGCCAGCACCCGGGACAGGGACTCCTATGAGCAGTTCTTC.

The J gene is TRBJ2-1, the V gene TRBV7-3; 7 nucleotides match TRBD2. Germline CDR1 and CDR2: SGHTA and FQGTGA. V trimming: 2 bases; J trimming: 10 bases; junction bases outside the gene matches: 8. CDR3 length equals 14 residues. The chain's CDR3 is CASSLASASGEQFF. DNA for the CDR3: TGTGCCAGCAGCTTAGCGTCGGCTAGCGGCGAGCAGTTCTTC.

The chain carries TRBV9 and TRBJ2-2, with 9 bases matching TRBD1. The CDR3 totals 20 residues. The V segment lost 0 bases and the J segment 2 bases; nucleotides outside the gene matches: 14. From germline, CDR1 is SGDLS and CDR2 YYNGEE. The CDR3 spells CASSVATQETGGKNTGELFF. The DNA of the CDR3 is TGTGCCAGCAGCGTAGCTACCCAGGAGACAGGGGGTAAAAACACCGGGGAGCTGTTTTTT. Full variable domain (remainder filled in from reference TRBV9 and TRBJ2-2): DSGVTQTPKHLITATGQRVTLRCSPRSGDLSVYWYQQSLDQGLQFLIQYYNGEERAKGNILERFSAQQFPDLHSELNLSSLELGDSALYFCASSVATQETGGKNTGELFFGEGSRLTVL.

The chain has TRBV6-5 and TRBJ1-1; D call uncertain. The CDR3 runs to 11 residues. V lost 10 bases to trimming and J lost 4 bases, with 10 bases between them. CDR1 MNHEY and CDR2 SVGAGI come from the germline V gene. The CDR3 DNA follows: TGTGCCACCAAGGAGGGCACTGAAGCTTTCTTT. Translation gives CATKEGTEAFF.

The chain joins TRBV5-1 to TRBJ1-6; 7 nucleotides align to TRBD1. The germline gives CDR1 SGHRS, CDR2 YFSETQ. This CDR3 comprises 14 residues. Trimming at V came to 6 bases and at J to 8 bases, leaving 8 bases not matched to a gene. The CDR3 sequence: CASTHLTGDSPLHF. The CDR3 coding sequence is TGCGCCAGCACCCACCTAACAGGGGATTCACCCCTCCACTTT.

The rearrangement links TRBV19 to TRBJ1-2; unclear D gene. The CDR3 is made up of 14 amino acids. V was clipped by 3 bases and J by 7 bases, with 15 bases between them. CDR1 and CDR2 from the germline V gene are LNHDA and SQIVND (reference sequence). The CDR3 loop is CASSISFSGSGYTF. The DNA of the CDR3 is TGTGCCAGTAGTATTAGTTTTTCCGGAAGTGGCTACACCTTC.

This clone appeared once. V usage is TRBV18 and J usage is TRBJ1-1; D may be TRBD1 (5 bases). Trimming took off 4 bases at V and 1 base at J, with 16 bases between the two ends. Per the germline V gene, CDR1 is KGHSH and CDR2 is LQKENI. This CDR3 spans 16 amino acids. In DNA form, the CDR3 reads TGTGCCAGCTCACTTCTTAAAGTAGGGACGAACACTGAAGCTTTCTTT. Its protein product is CASSLLKVGTNTEAFF. Full variable domain (rest looked up from reference TRBV18 and TRBJ1-1): NAGVMQNPRHLVRRRGQEARLRCSPMKGHSHVYWYRQLPEEGLKFMVYLQKENIIDESGMPKERFSAEFPKEGPSILRIQQVVRGDSAAYFCASSLLKVGTNTEAFFGQGTRLTVV.

The CDR3 region is CASRLTLNTEAFF. The CDR3 DNA follows: TGTGCCAGCAGATTGACATTGAACACTGAAGCTTTCTTT. The chain is built from TRBV6-5 and TRBJ1-1; D remains ambiguous. The CDR3 totals 13 residues. Between the trimmed V and J ends, which lost 6 bases and 0 bases, there was a span of 8 bases. Germline V gene data show CDR1 as MNHEY and CDR2 as SVGAGI.

The V and J genes are TRBV28 and TRBJ2-1; D gene ambiguous. Trimming took 7 bases from V and 3 from J, leaving 4 bases between them. The CDR3 length is 11 residues. Per germline, CDR1 MDHEN and CDR2 SYDVKM. The CDR3 coding sequence is TGTGCCAGCAACGGCTACAATGAGCAGTTCTTC. Amino acids: CASNGYNEQFF. Full variable domain (missing parts from reference TRBV28 and TRBJ2-1): DVKVTQSSRYLVKRTGEKVFLECVQDMDHENMFWYRQDPGLGLRLIYFSYDVKMKEKGDIPEGYSVSREKKERFSLILESASTNQTSMYLCASNGYNEQFFGPGTRLTVL.

The rearrangement uses TRBV7-9 and TRBJ1-2; D unclear. CDR1 and CDR2 (germline): SEHNR, FQNEAQ (reference sequence). The CDR3 is 12 amino acids. V was trimmed by 4 bases and J by 4 bases, leaving 7 bases between them. The CDR3 DNA reads as TGTGCCAGCAGCTACAACCTCTATGGCTACACCTTC. This gives the protein CASSYNLYGYTF.

This sequence joins TRBV5-1 and TRBJ2-2, with 10 bases lining up with TRBD2. The CDR3 consists of 16 residues. V gave up 3 bases and J gave up 7 bases; unmatched junction bases: 9. The germline V gene has CDR1 SGHRS and CDR2 YFSETQ. The CDR3 here is CASSYLTSGSGGELFF. The CDR3 DNA reads TGCGCCAGCAGCTACTTGACTAGCGGGTCCGGCGGGGAGCTGTTTTTT.

The rearrangement links TRBV6-6 to TRBJ2-7; D unclear. The CDR3 spans 12 residues. Trimming took 2 bases from V and 2 from J, leaving 4 bases between them. CDR1 is MNHNY, CDR2 SVGAGI, per germline (reference sequence). CDR3: CASSYATYEQYV. Written as DNA, the CDR3 is TGTGCCAGCAGTTACGCCACCTACGAGCAGTACGTC.

This chain uses TRBV29-1 with TRBJ1-2; D is ambiguous. V was shortened by 4 bases and J by 2 bases, with 8 bases between the two germline ends. Germline CDR1 SQVTM, CDR2 ANQGSEA. The CDR3 runs to 12 residues. The CDR3, as DNA: TGCAGCGTTGTTAACACCAACTATGGCTACACCTTC. Translated: CSVVNTNYGYTF.

CDR3 in amino acids: CASSLVVQETQYF. CDR3 sequence (DNA): TGCGCCAGCAGCTTGGTCGTACAAGAGACCCAGTACTTC. The chain carries TRBV5-1 and TRBJ2-5; D gene unclear. The V and J ends lost 0 bases and 2 bases respectively, with 5 bases between them. The CDR3 has 13 amino acids. Germline CDR1 and CDR2: SGHRS and YFSETQ.